This T cell receptor (beta chain) was documented in a study of post-analysis software for immune sequencing data. Overall study findings and caveats: Compared with controls, patients showed significantly lower normalized Chao1 diversity. Pronounced co-clustering by F measure was evident among identically batched samples. Elevated frequency relative to controls characterized several TRBV segments in patients, TRBV5-6, TRBV5-1 and TRBV20-1 among them.

A word on this clonotype: What it binds is not known.

The CDR3 has 14 amino acids. Germline loops: CDR1 MDHEN, CDR2 SYDVKM. Trimming pared 4 bases from V and 3 bases from J, leaving 11 bases between. cDNA libraries for TCR beta contained unique molecular identifiers. There were about 0.85 to 10 million T cells, and 480,000 or so cDNA molecules came from them. TCRdb fed the PCR reads into MiXCR, producing one record per CDR3 protein. The sample includes about 460,000 distinct CDR3 sequences, roughly 45% of them seen just once. The clonotype was recovered from a girl between 5 and 17 years old with multiple sclerosis. The chain combines TRBV28 with TRBJ2-3; no clear D gene. The source material was blood. This chain's CDR3 is CASSCSGMTDTQYF. The CDR3 nucleotides are TGTGCCAGCAGTTGCTCTGGGATGACAGATACGCAGTATTTT.